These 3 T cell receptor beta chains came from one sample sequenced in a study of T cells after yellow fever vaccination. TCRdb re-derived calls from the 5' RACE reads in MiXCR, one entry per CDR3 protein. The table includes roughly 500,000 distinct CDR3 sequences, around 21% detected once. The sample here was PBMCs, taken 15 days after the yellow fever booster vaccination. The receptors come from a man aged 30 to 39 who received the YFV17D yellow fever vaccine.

CDR3 bases: TGCAGCGTTAGGTCAGAAGCGTGGCAAGAGACCCAGTACTTC. This gives the protein CSVRSEAWQETQYF. The chain joins TRBV29-1 to TRBJ2-5, with D unclear. This CDR3 contains 14 residues. CDR1 SQVTM and CDR2 ANQGSEA come from the germline V gene. The V gene lost 5 bases and the J gene lost 2 bases, with 15 bases spanning the gap.

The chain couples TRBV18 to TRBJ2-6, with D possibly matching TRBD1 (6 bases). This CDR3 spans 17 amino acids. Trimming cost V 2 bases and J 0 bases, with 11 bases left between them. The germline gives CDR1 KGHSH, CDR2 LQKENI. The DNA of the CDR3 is TGTGCCAGCTCACCATACAGGGATAGCTCTGGGGCCAACGTCCTGACTTTC. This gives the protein CASSPYRDSSGANVLTF.

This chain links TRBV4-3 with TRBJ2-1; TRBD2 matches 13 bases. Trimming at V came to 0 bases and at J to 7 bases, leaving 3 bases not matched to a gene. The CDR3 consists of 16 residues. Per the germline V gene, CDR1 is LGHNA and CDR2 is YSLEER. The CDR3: CASSQEGLAGTNEQFF. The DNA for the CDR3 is TGCGCCAGCAGCCAAGAGGGACTAGCGGGAACGAATGAGCAGTTCTTC.